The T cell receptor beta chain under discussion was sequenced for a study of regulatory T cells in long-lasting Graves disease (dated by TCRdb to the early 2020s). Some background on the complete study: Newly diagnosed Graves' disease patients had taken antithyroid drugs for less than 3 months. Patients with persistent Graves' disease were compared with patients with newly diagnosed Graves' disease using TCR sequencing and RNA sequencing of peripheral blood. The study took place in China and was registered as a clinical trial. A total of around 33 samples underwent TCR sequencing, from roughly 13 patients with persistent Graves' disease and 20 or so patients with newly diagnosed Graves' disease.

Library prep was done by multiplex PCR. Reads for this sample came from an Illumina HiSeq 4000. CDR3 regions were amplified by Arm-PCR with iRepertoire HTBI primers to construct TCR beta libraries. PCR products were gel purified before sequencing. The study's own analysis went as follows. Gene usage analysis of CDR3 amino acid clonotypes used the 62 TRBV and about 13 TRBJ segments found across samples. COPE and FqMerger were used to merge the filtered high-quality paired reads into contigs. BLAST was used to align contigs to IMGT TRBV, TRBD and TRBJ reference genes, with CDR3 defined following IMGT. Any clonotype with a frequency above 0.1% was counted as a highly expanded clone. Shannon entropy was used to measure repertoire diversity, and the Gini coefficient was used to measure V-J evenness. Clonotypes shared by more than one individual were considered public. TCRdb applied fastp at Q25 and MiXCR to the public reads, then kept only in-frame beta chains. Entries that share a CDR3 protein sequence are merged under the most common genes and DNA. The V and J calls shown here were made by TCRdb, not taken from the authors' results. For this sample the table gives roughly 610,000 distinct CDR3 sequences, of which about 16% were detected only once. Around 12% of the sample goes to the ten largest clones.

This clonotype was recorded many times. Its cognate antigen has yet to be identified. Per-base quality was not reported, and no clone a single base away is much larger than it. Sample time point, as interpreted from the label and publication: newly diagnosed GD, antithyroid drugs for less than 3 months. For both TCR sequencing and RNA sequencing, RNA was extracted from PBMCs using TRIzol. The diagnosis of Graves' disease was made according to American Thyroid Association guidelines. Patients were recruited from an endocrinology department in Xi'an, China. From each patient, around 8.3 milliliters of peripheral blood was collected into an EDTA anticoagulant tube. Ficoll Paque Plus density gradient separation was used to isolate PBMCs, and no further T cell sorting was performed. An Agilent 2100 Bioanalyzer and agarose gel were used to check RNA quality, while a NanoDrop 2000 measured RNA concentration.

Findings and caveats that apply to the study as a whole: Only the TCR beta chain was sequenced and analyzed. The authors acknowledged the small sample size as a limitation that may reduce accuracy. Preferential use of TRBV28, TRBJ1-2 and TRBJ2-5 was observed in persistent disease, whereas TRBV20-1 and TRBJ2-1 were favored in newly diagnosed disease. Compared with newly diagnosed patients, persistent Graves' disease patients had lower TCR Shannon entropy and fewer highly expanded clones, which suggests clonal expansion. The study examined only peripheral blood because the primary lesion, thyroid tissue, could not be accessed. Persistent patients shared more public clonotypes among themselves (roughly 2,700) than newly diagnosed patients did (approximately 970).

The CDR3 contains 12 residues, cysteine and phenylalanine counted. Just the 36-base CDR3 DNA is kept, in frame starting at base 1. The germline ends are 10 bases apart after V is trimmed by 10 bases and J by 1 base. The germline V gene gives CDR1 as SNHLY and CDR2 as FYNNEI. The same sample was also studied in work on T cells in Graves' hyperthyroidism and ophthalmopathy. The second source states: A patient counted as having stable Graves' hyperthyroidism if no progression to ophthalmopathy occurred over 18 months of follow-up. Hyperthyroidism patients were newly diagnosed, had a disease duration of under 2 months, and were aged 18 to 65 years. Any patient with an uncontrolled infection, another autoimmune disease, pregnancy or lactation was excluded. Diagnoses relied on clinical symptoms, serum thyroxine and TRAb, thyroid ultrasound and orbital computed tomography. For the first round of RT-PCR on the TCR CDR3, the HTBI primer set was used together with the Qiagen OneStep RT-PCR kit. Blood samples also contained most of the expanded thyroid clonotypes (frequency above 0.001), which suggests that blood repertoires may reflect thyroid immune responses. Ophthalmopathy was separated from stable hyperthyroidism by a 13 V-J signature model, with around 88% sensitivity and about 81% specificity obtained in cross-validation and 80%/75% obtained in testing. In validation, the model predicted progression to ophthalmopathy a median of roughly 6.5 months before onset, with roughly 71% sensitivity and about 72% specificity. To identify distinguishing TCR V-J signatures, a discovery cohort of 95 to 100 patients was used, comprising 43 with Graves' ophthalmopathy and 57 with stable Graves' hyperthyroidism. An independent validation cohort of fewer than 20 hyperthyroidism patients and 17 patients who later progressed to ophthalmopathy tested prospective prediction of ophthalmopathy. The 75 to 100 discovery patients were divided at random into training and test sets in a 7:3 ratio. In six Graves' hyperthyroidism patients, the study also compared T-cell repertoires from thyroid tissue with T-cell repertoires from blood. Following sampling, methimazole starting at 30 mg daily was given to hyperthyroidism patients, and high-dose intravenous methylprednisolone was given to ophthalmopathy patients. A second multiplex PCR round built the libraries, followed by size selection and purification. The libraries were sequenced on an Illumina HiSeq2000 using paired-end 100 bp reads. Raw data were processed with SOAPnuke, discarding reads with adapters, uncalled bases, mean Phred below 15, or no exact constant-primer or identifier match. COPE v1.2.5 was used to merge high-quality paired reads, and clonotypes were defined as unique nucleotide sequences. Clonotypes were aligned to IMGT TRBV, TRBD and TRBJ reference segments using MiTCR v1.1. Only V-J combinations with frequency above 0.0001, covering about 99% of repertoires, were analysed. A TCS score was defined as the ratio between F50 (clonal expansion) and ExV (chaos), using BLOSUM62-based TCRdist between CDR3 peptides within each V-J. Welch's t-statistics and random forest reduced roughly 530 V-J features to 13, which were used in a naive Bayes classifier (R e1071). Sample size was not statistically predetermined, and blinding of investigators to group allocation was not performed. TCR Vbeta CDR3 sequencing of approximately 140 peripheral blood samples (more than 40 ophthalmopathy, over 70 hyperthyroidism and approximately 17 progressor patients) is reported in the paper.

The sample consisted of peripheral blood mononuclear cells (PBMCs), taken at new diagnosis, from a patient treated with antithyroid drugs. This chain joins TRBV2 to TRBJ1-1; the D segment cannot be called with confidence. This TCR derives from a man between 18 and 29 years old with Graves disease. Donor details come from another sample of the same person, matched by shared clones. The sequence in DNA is TGTGCCACCGCTTTTAGGAACACTGAAGCTTTCTTT. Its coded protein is CATAFRNTEAFF.